This TCR beta chain was recovered during a study of low-dose radiotherapy and immunotherapy resistance in tumors. Overall study context: Every 2 weeks, cohort 1 got 0.5 Gy, reaching 6.5 Gy to the planning target volume. Once cycle 1 day 1 began, patients took oral aspirin 300 mg daily for four cycles.

This clonotype occurred many times. CDR3 length: 17 amino acids. Germline values: CDR1 LGHNA, CDR2 YNFKEQ. V dropped 1 base and J dropped 5; count of bases not matched to a gene: 10. TRAV- and TRBV-specific primers were used for first-strand cDNA, which covered alpha and beta chains. The authors ran 15 to 20 PCR cycles to amplify TCRs with a constant-region primer and V-primer adapter. MiXCR, applied by TCRdb to the reads, yields one record per CDR3 protein. The sample holds tens of thousands of distinct CDR3 sequences; 9.4% are singletons and the top ten take roughly 1%. This sample's time point: before trial treatment.

Material: PBMCs, obtained before treatment. This chain links TRBV4-2 with TRBJ2-3, with TRBD2 identical over 9 bases. The TCR was taken from a male donor with prostate cancer. The CDR3, as DNA: TGTGCCAGCAGCCAAGGAGGGCTAGCGGGACTTCGAGATACGCAGTATTTT. Encoded protein: CASSQGGLAGLRDTQYF.